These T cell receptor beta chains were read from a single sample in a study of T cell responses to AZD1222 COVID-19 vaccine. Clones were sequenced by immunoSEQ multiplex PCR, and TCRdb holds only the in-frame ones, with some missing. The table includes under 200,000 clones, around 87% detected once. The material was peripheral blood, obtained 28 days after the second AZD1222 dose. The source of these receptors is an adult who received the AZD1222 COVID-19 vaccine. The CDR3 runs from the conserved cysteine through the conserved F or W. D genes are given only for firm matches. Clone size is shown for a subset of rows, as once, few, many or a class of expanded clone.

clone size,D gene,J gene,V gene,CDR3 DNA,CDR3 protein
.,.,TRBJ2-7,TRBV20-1,TGCAGTGCCCCGGACCTCTACGAGCAGTACTTC,CSAPDLYEQYF
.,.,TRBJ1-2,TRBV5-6,TGTGCCAGCAGCTTGGGGGGCCAGGGGTATGGCTACACCTTC,CASSLGGQGYGYTF
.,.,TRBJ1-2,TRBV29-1,TGCAGCGTTGGGCCCAGAGTAGCTAACTATGGCTACACCTTC,CSVGPRVANYGYTF
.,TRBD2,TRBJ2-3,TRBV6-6,TGTGCCAGCACTCTAGCGGGGGGCGATAGCACAGATACGCAGTATTTT,CASTLAGGDSTDTQYF
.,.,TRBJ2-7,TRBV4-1,TGCGCCAGCAGCCCACGCCTTTCCAGGGAATACTCCTACGAGCAGTACTTC,CASSPRLSREYSYEQYF
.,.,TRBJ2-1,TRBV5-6,TGTGCCAGCAGCCCCCCCCAAACCTACAATGAGCAGTTCTTC,CASSPPQTYNEQFF
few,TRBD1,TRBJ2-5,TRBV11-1,TGTGCCAGCAGCTTCAACTCTGACAGGGGAGAGACCCAGTACTTC,CASSFNSDRGETQYF
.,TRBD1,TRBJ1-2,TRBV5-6,TGTGCCAGCAGCGTCCGGGACAGGGTATTGGGTGGCTACACCTTC,CASSVRDRVLGGYTF
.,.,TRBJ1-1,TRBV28,TGTGCCAGCAGTTTGGGCTCGGTGGTCATGGGCACTGAAGCTTTCTTT,CASSLGSVVMGTEAFF
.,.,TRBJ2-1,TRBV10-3,TGTGCCACCAGGAGGAGACAGGAAGCGGGTGATGAGCAGTTCTTC,CATRRRQEAGDEQFF
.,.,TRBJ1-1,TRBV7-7,TGTGCTAGCAGCTTAGAGCAGGACACTGAAGCTTTCTTT,CASSLEQDTEAFF
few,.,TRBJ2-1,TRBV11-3,TGTGCCAGCGCGGGGAGCTCCTACAATGAGCAGTTCTTC,CASAGSSYNEQFF
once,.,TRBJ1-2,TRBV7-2,TGTGCCAGCAGTCGAGAAGGGGGATACTATGGCTACACCTTC,CASSREGGYYGYTF
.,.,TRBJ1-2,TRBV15,TGTGCCACCAGCGCAGGCACAACTAACTATGGCTACACCTTC,CATSAGTTNYGYTF
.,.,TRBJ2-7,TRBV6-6,TGTGCCAGCAGCCCCCCTCTCAGCTCCTACGAGCAGTACTTC,CASSPPLSSYEQYF
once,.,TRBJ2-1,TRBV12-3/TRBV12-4,TGTGCCAGCGGACCCGATTTAGGGGAGCAGTTCTTC,CASGPDLGEQFF
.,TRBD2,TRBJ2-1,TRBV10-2,TGCGCCAGCATAATAGGGACTAGCGGGGGCAATGAGCAGTTCTTC,CASIIGTSGGNEQFF
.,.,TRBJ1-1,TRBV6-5,TGTGCCAGCAGTTACTCGTGGCAGGGGACTGAAGCTTTCTTT,CASSYSWQGTEAFF
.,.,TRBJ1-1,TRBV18,TGTGCCAGCTCACCACCGGACAGCATGAACACTGAAGCTTTCTTT,CASSPPDSMNTEAFF
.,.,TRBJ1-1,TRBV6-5,TGTGCCAGCAGTTACCGGGGTAGGGGGGAAGCTTTCTTT,CASSYRGRGEAFF
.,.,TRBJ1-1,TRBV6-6,TGTGCCAGCAGTCCTGTACTGGGAACGAGGGTTGGTCGGGAGGTATCGAACACTGAAGCTTTCTTT,CASSPVLGTRVGREVSNTEAFF
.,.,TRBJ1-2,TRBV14,TGTGCCAGCAGCCAAACGGCGGGGGATTTCTATGGCTACACCTTC,CASSQTAGDFYGYTF
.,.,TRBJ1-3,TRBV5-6,TGTGCCAGCAGCACGACGCTCATCTCTGGAAACACCATATATTTT,CASSTTLISGNTIYF
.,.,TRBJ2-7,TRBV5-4,TGTGCCAGCAGCTTGAACGCGAAATACGAGCAGTACTTC,CASSLNAKYEQYF
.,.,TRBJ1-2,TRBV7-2,TGTGCCAGCAGCTGGCGGGGCGGGGACTATGGCTACACCTTC,CASSWRGGDYGYTF
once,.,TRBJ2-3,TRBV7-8,TGTGCCAGCAGCTTATTAAGGGAAGATACGCAGTATTTT,CASSLLREDTQYF
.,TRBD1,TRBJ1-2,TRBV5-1,TGCGCCAGCAGCTTGTCAGGGGGGGCTATCTATGGCTACACCTTC,CASSLSGGAIYGYTF
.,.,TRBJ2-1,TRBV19,TGTGCCAGTAGTCTCTGGCGGGTACAGGAGTACAATGAGCAGTTCTTC,CASSLWRVQEYNEQFF
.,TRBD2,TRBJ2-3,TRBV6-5,TGTGCCAGCAGTAACGGGGGGGTAGATACGCAGTATTTT,CASSNGGVDTQYF
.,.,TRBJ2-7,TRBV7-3,TGTGCCAGCAGCTATAATGGGTACGAGCAGTACTTC,CASSYNGYEQYF
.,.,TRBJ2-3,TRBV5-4,TGTGCCAGCAGCTTATTTCGTGGGGGGGCCAGAGATACGCAGTATTTT,CASSLFRGGARDTQYF
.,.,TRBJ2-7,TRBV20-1,TGCAGTGCTAGTTCGGATAGCTCCTACGAGCAGTACTTC,CSASSDSSYEQYF
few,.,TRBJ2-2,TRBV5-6,TGTGCCAGCAGCTTTGGCCAGAGCACCGGGGAGCTGTTTTTT,CASSFGQSTGELFF
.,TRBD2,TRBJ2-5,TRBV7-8,TGTGCCAGCAACCAGGGAGGGAGGTACCAAGAGACCCAGTACTTC,CASNQGGRYQETQYF
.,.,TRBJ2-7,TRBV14,TGTGCCAGCAGCCCCCGTCCCTACGAGCAGTACTTC,CASSPRPYEQYF
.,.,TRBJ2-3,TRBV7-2,TGTGCCAGCAGCTTAGCGCAGTTAGGGGGAAGGGGCACAGATACGCAGTATTTT,CASSLAQLGGRGTDTQYF
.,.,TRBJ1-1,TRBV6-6,TGTGCCAGCAGTTACACCCGGGAAGCTTTCTTT,CASSYTREAFF
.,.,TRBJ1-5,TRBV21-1,TGTGCCAGCAGCAAAGTGGAGGGTCCCGATCAGCCCCAGCATTTT,CASSKVEGPDQPQHF